What follows are 14 T cell receptor beta chains derived from one specimen sequenced in a study of CD8+CD57+ T cells in acquired aplastic anemia. Genomic DNA acted as the template from which TCR beta VDJ combination and CDR3 sequence profiling were carried out. TCRdb re-called the reads with MiXCR, one entry per CDR3 protein. This table has about 200,000 distinct CDR3 sequences, roughly 50% appearing once. Individuals selected for sequencing had exhibited CD8+CD57+ cell expansion on flow cytometry. Material: sorted CD4+, CD8+, or CD8+CD57+ T cells (not recorded which) from PBMCs. The origin of the receptors is a human donor with aplastic anemia.

The genes are TRBV7-8 and TRBJ2-5, with TRBD2 as a possible D gene (6 bases). The CDR3 covers 16 residues. Germline assignment: CDR1 SGHVS and CDR2 FQNEAQ. V was trimmed by 0 bases and J by 1 base, leaving 12 bases between them. The CDR3 spells CASSLAVRDFQETQYF. The CDR3 DNA reads TGTGCCAGCAGCTTAGCGGTTCGGGACTTCCAAGAGACCCAGTACTTC.

This clonotype came up many times. V gene TRBV5-1 combines with J gene TRBJ2-1, with D possibly TRBD2 on 6 matching bases. Germline values: CDR1 SGHRS, CDR2 YFSETQ. The CDR3 extends over 15 amino acids. V was shortened by 7 bases and J by 0 bases, with 14 bases between the two germline ends. CDR3 sequence (DNA): TGCGCCAGCCACTATGGGGGGTCCTCCTACAATGAGCAGTTCTTC. Amino acids: CASHYGGSSYNEQFF. Filled out from reference TRBV5-1 and TRBJ2-1, the complete variable domain reads KAGVTQTPRYLIKTRGQQVTLSCSPISGHRSVSWYQQTPGQGLQFLFEYFSETQRNKGNFPGRFSGRQFSNSRSEMNVSTLELGDSALYLCASHYGGSSYNEQFFGPGTRLTVL.

This clonotype was observed many times. Germline and junction disagree at one end, which may indicate a read error. CDR3 DNA: TGCGCCAGCGGCTTGGGTCAGGGCCAGGATGGCTACACCTTC. Amino acid sequence: CASGLGQGQDGYTF. The V gene is TRBV5-1, the J gene TRBJ1-2; D might be TRBD1 (5 bases). The germline V gene has CDR1 SGHRS and CDR2 YFSETQ. CDR3 size: 14 residues.

The chain carries TRBV9 and TRBJ2-3; D ambiguous. The CDR3 covers 15 residues. V dropped 2 bases and J dropped 2 bases, with 12 bases sitting between them. Germline assignment: CDR1 SGDLS and CDR2 YYNGEE. The CDR3 DNA reads TGTGCCAGCAGCGTGGAGATCATAAACACAGATACGCAGTATTTT. It yields the protein CASSVEIINTDTQYF.

This sequence joins TRBV7-9 and TRBJ2-7; D unresolved. Germline values: CDR1 SEHNR, CDR2 FQNEAQ (reference sequence). This CDR3 spans 11 amino acids. Trimming took 1 base from V and 7 from J, leaving 5 bases between them. The CDR3 protein is CASSLGLEQYF. The CDR3 DNA reads as TGTGCCAGCAGCTTAGGGTTAGAGCAGTACTTC. The whole variable domain, filled in from reference TRBV7-9 and TRBJ2-7, reads DTGVSQNPRHKITKRGQNVTFRCDPISEHNRLYWYRQTLGQGPEFLTYFQNEAQLEKSRLLSDRFSAERPKGSFSTLEIQRTEQGDSAMYLCASSLGLEQYFGPGTRLTVT.

This clonotype was found many times. V is TRBV6-1 and J is TRBJ2-7; D not certain. Trimming removed 7 bases from V and 3 bases from J, with 10 bases in between. Germline V gene data show CDR1 as MNHNS and CDR2 as SASEGT. The CDR3 loop spans 12 amino acids. Written as DNA, the CDR3 is TGTGCCAGCAACGCTTTACTCTACGAGCAGTACTTC. Its protein product is CASNALLYEQYF.

This sequence joins TRBV9 and TRBJ1-4; no clear D gene. Trimming pared 4 bases from V and 5 bases from J, leaving 12 bases between. CDR1 is SGDLS and CDR2 is YYNGEE in the germline V gene. This CDR3 region has 14 residues. The DNA for the CDR3 is TGTGCCAGCAGCCCAGTGGGAATGAATGAAAAACTGTTTTTT. Encoded protein: CASSPVGMNEKLFF.

Concerning this clonotype itself: Relative to the germline gene, one junction end is altered; a read error may explain this. The V and J genes are TRBV6-6 and TRBJ1-1, with a tentative D call TRBD1 (5 bases). Per the germline V gene, CDR1 is MNHNY and CDR2 is SVGAGI (reference sequence). This CDR3 contains 14 residues. In nucleotides, the CDR3 is TGCGCCATCAGTGGGGACTGGTCGAACACTGAAGCTTTCTTT. This gives the protein CAISGDWSNTEAFF.

Turning to this clonotype: With a much larger clone just one base away, this may be a read error. Here the CDR3 omits its conserved ending phenylalanine or tryptophan, so a read error is the likely source. The J gene is TRBJ2-2, the V gene TRBV12-3 or TRBV12-4; no clear D gene. This CDR3 spans 14 amino acids. With 6 bases removed from V and 5 bases from J, the gap between germline ends came to 13 bases. CDR3 residues: CASSPDWDTGELFY. The DNA of the CDR3 is TGTGCCAGCAGCCCCGATTGGGATACCGGGGAGCTGTTTTAT.

This clonotype was picked up a small number of times. The chain is built from TRBV20-1 and TRBJ2-5; unclear D gene. The CDR3 is 12 residues long. Trimming shortened V by 5 bases and J by 3 bases, and 10 bases separated the two germline ends. CDR1 and CDR2 (germline): DFQATT, SNEGSKA (reference sequence). The CDR3 is CSALDGKETQYF. DNA of the CDR3: TGCAGTGCTTTGGACGGTAAAGAGACCCAGTACTTC.

This clonotype was detected a few times. The genes are TRBV5-1 and TRBJ2-7; D tentatively reads TRBD1 or TRBD2 (5 bases each). The CDR3 runs 14 residues. CDR1 SGHRS and CDR2 YFSETQ come from the germline V gene. V lost 0 bases to trimming and J lost 2 bases, with 9 bases between them. The CDR3 is CASSLGDLTYEQYF. The CDR3 DNA reads TGCGCCAGCAGCTTGGGGGACCTCACCTACGAGCAGTACTTC.

The sample holds many counts of this clonotype. The V call is TRBV7-9, the J call TRBJ2-7, with TRBD1 matching 7 bases. The junction had 5 bases not matched to a gene; V was cut back by 1 base and J by 5 bases. Germline V gives CDR1 SEHNR, CDR2 FQNEAQ (reference sequence). CDR3 length: 14 amino acids. The CDR3 DNA reads TGTGCCAGCAGCTTAGACCGGGACAGAAACGAGCAGTACTTC. It codes for CASSLDRDRNEQYF.

The CDR3 reads CASSYPSGGATGELFF. CDR3 sequence (DNA): TGCGCCAGCAGCTATCCTAGCGGGGGGGCCACCGGGGAGCTGTTTTTT. The rearrangement links TRBV5-1 to TRBJ2-2; TRBD2 matches 12 bases. There are 16 residues in the CDR3. The V segment lost 3 bases and the J segment 4 bases; nucleotides outside the gene matches: 4. Germline CDR1 is SGHRS and CDR2 is YFSETQ.

The chain carries TRBV5-1 and TRBJ2-2; D possibly corresponds to TRBD2 (6 bases). The CDR3 is 18 amino acids. Trimming stripped 1 base from V and 2 bases from J, with 18 bases between. CDR1 and CDR2 (germline): SGHRS, YFSETQ. In nucleotides, the CDR3 is TGCGCCAGCAGCTTGAAAAAGCGGGCGTCGCCCAACACCGGGGAGCTGTTTTTT. Its protein is CASSLKKRASPNTGELFF.